The 13 T cell receptor beta chains presented below share a single source sample, sequenced in a study of blood T cells in healthy people across ages. It was with a sample-barcoded 5' primer and a J-beta primer mix that a second PCR of about 7 to 12 cycles was run. TCRdb passed the 5' RACE reads through MiXCR, listing each CDR3 protein once. The sample comprises under 1 million distinct CDR3 sequences, around 43% of which are singletons, and about a fifth rests with the top ten. Sequenced input: blood. The source of these receptors is a man aged 55 to 70 in good health.

This sequence joins TRBV20-1 and TRBJ2-7, with 7 bases aligning to TRBD2. The end of the DNA fits TRBJ2-5 better, so the J call may be wrong. CDR3 size: 14 residues. The germline CDR1 and CDR2 sequences are DFQATT and SNEGSKA (reference sequence). In nucleotides, the CDR3 is TGCAGTGCTCCGCGCGGACTAGGCCAAGAGACCCAGTACTTC. It yields the protein CSAPRGLGQETQYF.

The J gene is TRBJ1-1, the V gene TRBV20-1; D not resolved. V was trimmed by 0 bases and J by 1 base, leaving 6 bases between them. Germline lookup yields CDR1 DFQATT and CDR2 SNEGSKA (reference sequence). CDR3 length: 13 amino acids. The CDR3 region has the DNA TGCAGTGCTAGAGATCTGGCGAACACTGAAGCTTTCTTT. Protein sequence: CSARDLANTEAFF.

The chain has TRBV18 and TRBJ2-7; D remains unclear. V gave up 0 bases and J gave up 5 bases, with 11 bases separating them. Germline V CDR1 and CDR2: KGHSH, LQKENI. The CDR3 length is 14 residues. The CDR3 region has the DNA TGTGCCAGCTCACCACCGTCACAGTATAACGAGCAGTACTTC. This sequence encodes CASSPPSQYNEQYF.

This chain uses TRBV27 with TRBJ2-2, with 12 nucleotides matching TRBD2. V was pared by 10 bases and J by 6 bases, with 15 bases of the junction left unmatched. The germline V gene has CDR1 MNHEY and CDR2 SMNVEV (reference sequence). The CDR3 contains 17 residues. The DNA of the CDR3 is TGTGCCACCAGGGCCGGGACTAGCGGGCTTTCGTCCGGGGAGCTGTTTTTT. Its protein is CATRAGTSGLSSGELFF.

V usage is TRBV12-3 or TRBV12-4 and J usage is TRBJ2-2; 11 nucleotides match TRBD1. The length of the CDR3 is 16 residues. The trim removed 3 bases at V and 4 bases at J, leaving 4 bases unmatched. The CDR3 coding sequence is TGTGCCAGCAGTTTCGGGGGGACAGGGGGCACCGGGGAGCTGTTTTTT. Protein: CASSFGGTGGTGELFF.

This chain connects TRBV20-1 to TRBJ1-6; D ambiguous. The CDR3 extends over 13 amino acids. Germline V gives CDR1 DFQATT, CDR2 SNEGSKA (reference sequence). Trimming took off 2 bases at V and 5 bases at J, with 7 bases between the two ends. The CDR3 region is CSARTPDNSPLHF. CDR3 sequence (DNA): TGCAGTGCTAGAACTCCTGATAATTCACCCCTCCACTTT.

The chain carries TRBV5-6 and TRBJ2-2; 10 nucleotides agree with TRBD2. Germline V lookup: CDR1 SGHDT, CDR2 YYEEEE. This CDR3 has 18 amino acids. Unmatched junction bases numbered 22, after V lost 9 bases and J lost 8 bases. CDR3 nucleotide sequence: TGTGCCAACCGCTACGGGACTAGCGTAGCCCTCATGTATGGGGAGCTGTTTTTT. Amino acids: CANRYGTSVALMYGELFF.

This clonotype was observed once. The DNA of the CDR3 is TGTGCCAGCAGCTTCGGGACCAGCGACTATGGCTACACCTTC. Protein: CASSFGTSDYGYTF. The chain uses TRBV7-9 and TRBJ1-2, with a weak D call TRBD1 (5 bases). This CDR3 has 14 residues. V lost 3 bases and J lost 3, with 11 bases in between. Germline V gene lookup returns CDR1 SEHNR and CDR2 FQNEAQ (reference sequence).

The rearrangement links TRBV15 to TRBJ1-1; 8 bases align to TRBD1. Germline CDR1 is LNHNV and CDR2 is YYDKDF (reference sequence). Unmatched junction bases numbered 10, after V lost 5 bases and J lost 2 bases. The CDR3 loop spans 16 amino acids. The CDR3 region has the DNA TGTGCCACCAGCGCGCGCCAGGGGGCCCCAAACACTGAAGCTTTCTTT. This sequence encodes CATSARQGAPNTEAFF.

V gene TRBV2 combines with J gene TRBJ1-4; D ambiguous. Germline CDR1 is SNHLY and CDR2 is FYNNEI. Deletions cut 7 bases from V and 8 bases from J, with 17 bases between. The CDR3 spans 14 residues. CDR3 sequence (DNA): TGTGCCAGCACAACCGGCCAGACTGGGGAAAAACTGTTTTTT. Amino acid sequence: CASTTGQTGEKLFF.

The rearrangement links TRBV20-1 to TRBJ2-1; D might be TRBD2 (6 bases). The CDR3 consists of 15 residues. Per germline, CDR1 DFQATT and CDR2 SNEGSKA (reference sequence). V lost 5 bases and J lost 5, with 19 bases in between. CDR3 residues: CSAPPVGGKHNEQFF. The CDR3 DNA follows: TGCAGTGCTCCGCCGGTGGGCGGGAAACACAATGAGCAGTTCTTC.

The V gene is TRBV6-6, the J gene TRBJ1-5; possible D gene TRBD1, 6 bases. The CDR3 sequence is 15 residues long. The V gene's germline CDR1 is MNHNY and CDR2 SVGAGI (reference sequence). V shed 6 bases and J shed 5 bases, with 17 bases lying between them. CDR3 nucleotides: TGTGCCAGCAGCCCTTTACAGGGTATGGATCAGCCCCAGCATTTT. Translation: CASSPLQGMDQPQHF.

The chain carries TRBV27 and TRBJ2-3; D is ambiguous. This CDR3 comprises 13 residues. Germline values: CDR1 MNHEY, CDR2 SMNVEV (reference sequence). The V end lost 7 bases, the J end lost 6 bases, and 14 bases lay between the germline ends. The CDR3 protein is CASKRMMGDTQYF. The DNA of the CDR3 is TGTGCCAGCAAGCGAATGATGGGGGATACGCAGTATTTT.